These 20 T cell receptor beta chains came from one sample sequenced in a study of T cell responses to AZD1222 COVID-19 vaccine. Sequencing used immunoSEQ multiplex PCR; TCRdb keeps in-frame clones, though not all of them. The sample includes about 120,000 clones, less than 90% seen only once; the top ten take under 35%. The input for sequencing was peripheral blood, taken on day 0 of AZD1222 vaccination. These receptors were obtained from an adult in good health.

CDR3 nucleotides: TGTGCCAGCAGCCCCAACACCATTACGGGACAGGCCCTCAGGGGCTACACCTTC. Amino acids: CASSPNTITGQALRGYTF. The genes are TRBV7-8 and TRBJ1-2, with TRBD1 identical over 8 bases. This CDR3 is 18 amino acids long. Germline V lookup: CDR1 SGHVS, CDR2 FQNEAQ. V lost 5 bases, J lost 8 bases, and 22 bases stayed unmatched. The entire variable domain, with the rest obtained from reference TRBV7-8 and TRBJ1-2, is as follows: GAGVSQSPRYKVAKRGQDVALRCDPISGHVSLFWYQQALGQGPEFLTYFQNEAQLDKSGLPSDRFFAERPEGSVSTLKIQRTQQEDSAVYLCASSPNTITGQALRGYTFGSGTRLTVV.

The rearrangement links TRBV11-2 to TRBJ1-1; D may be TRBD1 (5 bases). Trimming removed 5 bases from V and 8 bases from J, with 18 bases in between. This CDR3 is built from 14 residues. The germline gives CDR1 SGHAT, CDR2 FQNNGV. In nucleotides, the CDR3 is TGTGCCAGCAGCCAGGGCCGTCAGCTTCAGGAAGCTTTCTTT. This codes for CASSQGRQLQEAFF.

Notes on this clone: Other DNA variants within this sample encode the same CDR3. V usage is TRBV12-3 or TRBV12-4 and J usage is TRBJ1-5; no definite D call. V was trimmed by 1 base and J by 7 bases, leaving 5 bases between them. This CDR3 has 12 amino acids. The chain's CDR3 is CASSLVGQPQHF. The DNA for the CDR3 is TGTGCCAGCAGTTTAGTAGGGCAGCCCCAGCATTTT.

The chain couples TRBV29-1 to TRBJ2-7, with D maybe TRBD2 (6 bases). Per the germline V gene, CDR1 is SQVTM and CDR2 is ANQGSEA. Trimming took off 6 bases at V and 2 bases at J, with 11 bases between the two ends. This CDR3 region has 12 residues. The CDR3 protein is CSVGDSTYEQYF. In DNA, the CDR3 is TGCAGCGTCGGGGACTCCACCTACGAGCAGTACTTC.

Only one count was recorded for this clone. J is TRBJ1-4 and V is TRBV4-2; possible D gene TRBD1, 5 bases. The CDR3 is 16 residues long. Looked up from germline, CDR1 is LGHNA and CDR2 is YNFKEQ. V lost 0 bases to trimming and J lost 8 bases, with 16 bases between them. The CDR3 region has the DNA TGTGCCAGCAGCCAAGAGGCTACCATGGGGGTCGAAAAACTGTTTTTT. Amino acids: CASSQEATMGVEKLFF.

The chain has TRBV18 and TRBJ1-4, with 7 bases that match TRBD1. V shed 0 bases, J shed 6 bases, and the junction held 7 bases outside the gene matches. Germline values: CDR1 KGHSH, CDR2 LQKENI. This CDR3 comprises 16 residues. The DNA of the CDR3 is TGTGCCAGCTCACCACCGGGGACAGCAAGTCATGAAAAACTGTTTTTT. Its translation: CASSPPGTASHEKLFF.

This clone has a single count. CDR3 loop: CASSQGAVRWASDTQYF. The CDR3 region has the DNA TGTGCCAGCAGCCAAGGGGCCGTGAGGTGGGCGTCAGATACGCAGTATTTT. The chain employs TRBV4-2 and TRBJ2-3; D unresolved. CDR3 size: 17 residues. With 1 base removed from V and 4 bases from J, the gap between germline ends came to 18 bases. Germline V lookup: CDR1 LGHNA, CDR2 YNFKEQ.

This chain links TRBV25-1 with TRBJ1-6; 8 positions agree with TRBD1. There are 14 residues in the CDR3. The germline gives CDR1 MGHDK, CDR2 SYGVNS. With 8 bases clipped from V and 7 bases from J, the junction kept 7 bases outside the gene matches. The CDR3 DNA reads TGTGCCAGCGAGGGCCGGGACAGGAATTCACCCCTCCACTTT. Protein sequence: CASEGRDRNSPLHF.

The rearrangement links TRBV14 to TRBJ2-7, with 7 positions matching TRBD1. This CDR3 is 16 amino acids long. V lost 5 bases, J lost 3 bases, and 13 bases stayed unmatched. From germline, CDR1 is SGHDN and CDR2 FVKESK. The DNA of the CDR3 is TGTGCCAGCAGCGGAGACAGGGATCTCCTTTTCTACGAGCAGTACTTC. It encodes CASSGDRDLLFYEQYF.

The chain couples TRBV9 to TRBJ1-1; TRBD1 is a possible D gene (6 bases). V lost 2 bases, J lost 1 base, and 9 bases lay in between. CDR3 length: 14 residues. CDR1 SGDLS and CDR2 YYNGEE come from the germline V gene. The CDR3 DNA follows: TGTGCCAGCAGCGTGGACAGACAGAACACTGAAGCTTTCTTT. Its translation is CASSVDRQNTEAFF.

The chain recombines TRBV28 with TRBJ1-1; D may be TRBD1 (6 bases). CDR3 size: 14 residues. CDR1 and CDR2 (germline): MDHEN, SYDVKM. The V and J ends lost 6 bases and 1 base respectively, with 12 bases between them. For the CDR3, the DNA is TGTGCCAGCAGCGCCCCGACAGGGAACACTGAAGCTTTCTTT. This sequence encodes CASSAPTGNTEAFF. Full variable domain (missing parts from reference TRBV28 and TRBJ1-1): DVKVTQSSRYLVKRTGEKVFLECVQDMDHENMFWYRQDPGLGLRLIYFSYDVKMKEKGDIPEGYSVSREKKERFSLILESASTNQTSMYLCASSAPTGNTEAFFGQGTRLTVV.

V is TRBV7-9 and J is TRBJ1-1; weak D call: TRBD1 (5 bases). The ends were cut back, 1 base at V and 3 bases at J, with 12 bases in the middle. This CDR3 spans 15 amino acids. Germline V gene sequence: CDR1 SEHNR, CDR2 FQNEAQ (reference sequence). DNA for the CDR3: TGTGCCAGCAGCTTAGGGGCAGGGAGGTACACTGAAGCTTTCTTT. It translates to CASSLGAGRYTEAFF.

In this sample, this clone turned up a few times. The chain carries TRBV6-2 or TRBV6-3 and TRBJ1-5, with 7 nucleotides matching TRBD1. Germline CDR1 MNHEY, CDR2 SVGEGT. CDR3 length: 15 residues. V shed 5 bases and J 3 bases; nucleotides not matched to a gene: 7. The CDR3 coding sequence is TGTGCCAGCAGTACTACAGGGGACTTCAATCAGCCCCAGCATTTT. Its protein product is CASSTTGDFNQPQHF.

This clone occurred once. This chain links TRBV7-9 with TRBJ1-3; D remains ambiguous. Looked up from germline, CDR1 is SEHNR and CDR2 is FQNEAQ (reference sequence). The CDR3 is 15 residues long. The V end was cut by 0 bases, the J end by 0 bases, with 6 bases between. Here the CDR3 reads CASSLATSSGNTIYF. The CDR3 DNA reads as TGTGCCAGCAGCTTAGCAACTAGCTCTGGAAACACCATATATTTT. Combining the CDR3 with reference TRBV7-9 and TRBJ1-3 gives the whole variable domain DTGVSQNPRHKITKRGQNVTFRCDPISEHNRLYWYRQTLGQGPEFLTYFQNEAQLEKSRLLSDRFSAERPKGSFSTLEIQRTEQGDSAMYLCASSLATSSGNTIYFGEGSWLTVV.

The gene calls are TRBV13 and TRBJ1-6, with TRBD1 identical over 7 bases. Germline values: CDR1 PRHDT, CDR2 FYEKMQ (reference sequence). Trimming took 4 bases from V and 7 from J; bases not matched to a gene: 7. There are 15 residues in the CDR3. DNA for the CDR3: TGTGCCAGCAGCTCGGGACAGCCTTCAAATTCACCCCTCCACTTT. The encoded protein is CASSSGQPSNSPLHF.

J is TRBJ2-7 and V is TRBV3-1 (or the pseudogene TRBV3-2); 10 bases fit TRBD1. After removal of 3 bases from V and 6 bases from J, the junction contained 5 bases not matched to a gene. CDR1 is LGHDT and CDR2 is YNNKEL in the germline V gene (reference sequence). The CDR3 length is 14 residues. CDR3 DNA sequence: TGTGCCAGCAGCCACGGACAGGGGGGGAGCGAGCAGTACTTC. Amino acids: CASSHGQGGSEQYF.

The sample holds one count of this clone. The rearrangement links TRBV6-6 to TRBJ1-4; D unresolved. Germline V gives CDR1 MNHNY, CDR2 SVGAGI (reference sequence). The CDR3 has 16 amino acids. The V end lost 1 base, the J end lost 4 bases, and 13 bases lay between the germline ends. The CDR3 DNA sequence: TGTGCCAGCAGTTACTTTCCTCCTATCGGTAATGAAAAACTGTTTTTT. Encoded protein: CASSYFPPIGNEKLFF.

Here the CDR3 reads CASSPGWGRETGYTF. The CDR3 bases are TGTGCCAGCAGCCCGGGATGGGGCAGGGAGACTGGCTACACCTTC. The rearrangement joins TRBV7-2 to TRBJ1-2, with D perhaps matching TRBD1 (5 bases). Per germline, CDR1 SGHTA and CDR2 FQGNSA. Trimming cost V 5 bases and J 7 bases, with 20 bases left between them. The CDR3 spans 15 residues.

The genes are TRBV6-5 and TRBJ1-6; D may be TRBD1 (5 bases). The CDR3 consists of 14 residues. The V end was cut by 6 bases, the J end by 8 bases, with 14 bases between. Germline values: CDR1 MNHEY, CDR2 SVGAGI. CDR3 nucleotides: TGTGCCAGCAGGCCGGGACCGGGTTATTCACCCCTCCACTTT. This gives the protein CASRPGPGYSPLHF.

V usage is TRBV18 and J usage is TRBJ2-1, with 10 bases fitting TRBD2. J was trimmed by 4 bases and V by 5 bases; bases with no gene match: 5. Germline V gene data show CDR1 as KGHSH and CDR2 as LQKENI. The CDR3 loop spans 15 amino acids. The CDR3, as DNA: TGTGCCAGCTCAGACGGACTAGCGGTTTACAATGAGCAGTTCTTC. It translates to CASSDGLAVYNEQFF. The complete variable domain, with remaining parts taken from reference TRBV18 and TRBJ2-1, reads NAGVMQNPRHLVRRRGQEARLRCSPMKGHSHVYWYRQLPEEGLKFMVYLQKENIIDESGMPKERFSAEFPKEGPSILRIQQVVRGDSAAYFCASSDGLAVYNEQFFGPGTRLTVL.